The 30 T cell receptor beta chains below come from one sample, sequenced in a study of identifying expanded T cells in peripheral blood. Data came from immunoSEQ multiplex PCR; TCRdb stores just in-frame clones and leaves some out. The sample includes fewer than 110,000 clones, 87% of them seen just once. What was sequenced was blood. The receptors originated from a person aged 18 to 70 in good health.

For the CDR3, the DNA is TGTGCCAGCAGCCCCTTGACAGACCATAATGAAAAACTGTTTTTT. It is translated as CASSPLTDHNEKLFF. This chain connects TRBV7-2 to TRBJ1-4; possible D gene TRBD1, 5 bases. The CDR3 has 15 residues. V was shortened by 5 bases and J by 4 bases, with 14 bases between the two germline ends. CDR1 and CDR2 (germline): SGHTA, FQGNSA.

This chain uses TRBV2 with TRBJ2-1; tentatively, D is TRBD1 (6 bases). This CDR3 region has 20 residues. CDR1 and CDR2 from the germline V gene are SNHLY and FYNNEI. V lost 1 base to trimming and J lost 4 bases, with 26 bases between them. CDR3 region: CASSEDQGTIRQSPYNEQFF. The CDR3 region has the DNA TGTGCCAGCAGTGAAGATCAGGGGACGATACGCCAGTCCCCATACAATGAGCAGTTCTTC.

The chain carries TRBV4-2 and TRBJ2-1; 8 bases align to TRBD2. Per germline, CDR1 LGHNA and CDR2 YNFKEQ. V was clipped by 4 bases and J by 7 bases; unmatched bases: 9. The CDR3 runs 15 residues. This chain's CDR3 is CASSPGGGGWNEQFF. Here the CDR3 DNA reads TGTGCCAGCAGCCCCGGGGGCGGGGGGTGGAATGAGCAGTTCTTC.

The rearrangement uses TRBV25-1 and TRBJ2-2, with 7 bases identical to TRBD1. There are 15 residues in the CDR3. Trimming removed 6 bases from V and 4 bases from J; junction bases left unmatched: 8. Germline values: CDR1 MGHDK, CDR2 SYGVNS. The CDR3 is CASRKATGFTGELFF. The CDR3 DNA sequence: TGTGCCAGCAGGAAGGCGACAGGGTTCACCGGGGAGCTGTTTTTT.

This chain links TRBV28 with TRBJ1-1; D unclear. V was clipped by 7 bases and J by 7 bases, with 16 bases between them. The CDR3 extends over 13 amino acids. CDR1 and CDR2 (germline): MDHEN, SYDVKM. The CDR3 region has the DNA TGTGCCAGCATCCTTTCCCGGGGAAGTGAAGCTTTCTTT. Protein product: CASILSRGSEAFF.

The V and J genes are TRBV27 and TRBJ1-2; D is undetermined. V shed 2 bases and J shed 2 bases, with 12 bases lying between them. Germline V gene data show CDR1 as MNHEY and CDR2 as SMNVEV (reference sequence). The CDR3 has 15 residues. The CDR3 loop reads CASSLMRGQNYGYTF. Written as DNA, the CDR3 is TGTGCCAGCAGTTTAATGCGCGGGCAGAACTATGGCTACACCTTC.

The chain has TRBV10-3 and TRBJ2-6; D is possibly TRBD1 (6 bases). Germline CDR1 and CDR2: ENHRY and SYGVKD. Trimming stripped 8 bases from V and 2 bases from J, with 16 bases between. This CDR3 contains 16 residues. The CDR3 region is CAIPQGPHAGANVLTF. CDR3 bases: TGTGCCATCCCCCAGGGGCCGCACGCTGGGGCCAACGTCCTGACTTTC.

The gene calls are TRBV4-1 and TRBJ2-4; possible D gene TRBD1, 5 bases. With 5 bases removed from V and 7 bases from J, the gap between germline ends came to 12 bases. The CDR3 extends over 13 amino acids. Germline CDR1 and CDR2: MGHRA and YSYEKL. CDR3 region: CASSVPGMNIQYF. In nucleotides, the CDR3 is TGCGCCAGCAGCGTCCCAGGGATGAACATTCAGTACTTC.

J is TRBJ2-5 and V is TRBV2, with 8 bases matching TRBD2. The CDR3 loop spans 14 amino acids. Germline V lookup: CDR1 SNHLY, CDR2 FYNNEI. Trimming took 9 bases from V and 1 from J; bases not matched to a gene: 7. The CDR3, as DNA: TGTGCCAGGAGAATTAGCGGGGTCCAAGAGACCCAGTACTTC. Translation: CARRISGVQETQYF.

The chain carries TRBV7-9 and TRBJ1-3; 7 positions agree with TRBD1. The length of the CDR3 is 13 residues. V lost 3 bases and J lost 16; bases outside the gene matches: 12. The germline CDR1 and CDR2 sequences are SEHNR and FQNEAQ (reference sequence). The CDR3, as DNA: TGTGCCAGCAGCTTCGAGAGGGGACAGCACCCCTATTTT. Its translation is CASSFERGQHPYF.

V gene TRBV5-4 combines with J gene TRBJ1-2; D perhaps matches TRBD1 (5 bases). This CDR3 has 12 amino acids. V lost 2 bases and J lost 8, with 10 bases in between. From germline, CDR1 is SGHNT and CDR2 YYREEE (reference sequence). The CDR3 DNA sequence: TGTGCCAGCAGCTTAACAGGCACGGGCTACACCTTC. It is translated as CASSLTGTGYTF.

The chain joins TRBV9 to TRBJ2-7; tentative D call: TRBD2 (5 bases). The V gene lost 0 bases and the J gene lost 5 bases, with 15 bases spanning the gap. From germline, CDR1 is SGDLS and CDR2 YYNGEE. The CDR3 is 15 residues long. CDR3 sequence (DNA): TGTGCCAGCAGCGTAGCTCTAGGCCCGGGGAACGAGCAGTACTTC. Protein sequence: CASSVALGPGNEQYF.

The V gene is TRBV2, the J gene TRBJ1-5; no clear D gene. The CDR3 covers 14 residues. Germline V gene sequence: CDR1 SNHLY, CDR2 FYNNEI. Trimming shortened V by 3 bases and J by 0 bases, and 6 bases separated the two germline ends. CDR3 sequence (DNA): TGTGCCAGCAGTGATTTCAATAGCAATCAGCCCCAGCATTTT. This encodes CASSDFNSNQPQHF.

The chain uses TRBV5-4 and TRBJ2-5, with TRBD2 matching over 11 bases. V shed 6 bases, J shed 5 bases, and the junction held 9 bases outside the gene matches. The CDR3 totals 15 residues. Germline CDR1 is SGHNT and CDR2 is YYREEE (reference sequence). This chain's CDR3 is CASINSGGAEETQYF. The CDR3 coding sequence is TGTGCCAGCATCAATAGCGGGGGGGCGGAGGAGACCCAGTACTTC.

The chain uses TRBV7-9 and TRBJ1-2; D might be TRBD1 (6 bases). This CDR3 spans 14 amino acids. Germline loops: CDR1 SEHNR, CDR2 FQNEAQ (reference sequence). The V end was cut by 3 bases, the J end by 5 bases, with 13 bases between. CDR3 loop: CASSLDSYIYGYTF. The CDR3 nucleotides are TGTGCCAGCAGCTTGGACAGTTACATATATGGCTACACCTTC. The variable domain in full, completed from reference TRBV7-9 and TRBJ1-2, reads DTGVSQNPRHKITKRGQNVTFRCDPISEHNRLYWYRQTLGQGPEFLTYFQNEAQLEKSRLLSDRFSAERPKGSFSTLEIQRTEQGDSAMYLCASSLDSYIYGYTFGSGTRLTVV.

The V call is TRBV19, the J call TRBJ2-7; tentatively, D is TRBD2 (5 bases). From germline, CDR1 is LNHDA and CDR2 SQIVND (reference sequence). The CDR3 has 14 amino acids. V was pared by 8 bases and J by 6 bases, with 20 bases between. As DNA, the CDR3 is TGTGCCAGTCAGAGTCAGTCTTACGGGGTCGAGCAGTACTTC. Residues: CASQSQSYGVEQYF.

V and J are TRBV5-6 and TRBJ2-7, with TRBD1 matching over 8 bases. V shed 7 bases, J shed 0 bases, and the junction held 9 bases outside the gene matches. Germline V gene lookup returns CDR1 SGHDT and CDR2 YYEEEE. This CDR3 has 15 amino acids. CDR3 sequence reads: CASGRLGQDSYEQYF. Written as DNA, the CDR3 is TGTGCCAGCGGAAGACTGGGACAGGACTCCTACGAGCAGTACTTC. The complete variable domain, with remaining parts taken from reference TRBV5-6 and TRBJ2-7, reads DAGVTQSPTHLIKTRGQQVTLRCSPKSGHDTVSWYQQALGQGPQFIFQYYEEEERQRGNFPDRFSGHQFPNYSSELNVNALLLGDSALYLCASGRLGQDSYEQYFGPGTRLTVT.

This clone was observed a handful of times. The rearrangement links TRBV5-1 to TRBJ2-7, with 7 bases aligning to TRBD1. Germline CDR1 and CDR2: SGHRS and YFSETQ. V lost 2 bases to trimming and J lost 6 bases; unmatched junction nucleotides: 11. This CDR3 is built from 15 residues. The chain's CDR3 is CASSLAPTGVGEQYF. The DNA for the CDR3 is TGCGCCAGCAGCTTAGCTCCCACAGGGGTGGGCGAGCAGTACTTC.

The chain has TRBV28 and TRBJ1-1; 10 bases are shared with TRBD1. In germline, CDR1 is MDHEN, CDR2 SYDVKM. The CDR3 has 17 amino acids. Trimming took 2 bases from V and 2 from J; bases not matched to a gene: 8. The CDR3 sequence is CASSLLGTGDTNTEAFF. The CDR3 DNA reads TGTGCCAGCAGTTTACTCGGGACAGGGGACACTAACACTGAAGCTTTCTTT.

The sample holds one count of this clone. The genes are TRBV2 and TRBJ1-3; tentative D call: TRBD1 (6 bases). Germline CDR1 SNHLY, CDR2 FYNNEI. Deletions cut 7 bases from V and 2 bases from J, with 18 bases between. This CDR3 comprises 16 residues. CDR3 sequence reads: CASNLRDTHPGNTIYF. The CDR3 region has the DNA TGTGCCAGCAACCTCCGGGACACTCACCCTGGAAACACCATATATTTT.

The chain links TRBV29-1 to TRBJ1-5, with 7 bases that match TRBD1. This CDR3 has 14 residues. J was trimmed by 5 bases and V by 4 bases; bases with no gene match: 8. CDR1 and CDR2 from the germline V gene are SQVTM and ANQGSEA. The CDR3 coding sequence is TGCAGCGTTGCGTTAGGGGGCCAGGATCAGCCCCAGCATTTT. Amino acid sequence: CSVALGGQDQPQHF.

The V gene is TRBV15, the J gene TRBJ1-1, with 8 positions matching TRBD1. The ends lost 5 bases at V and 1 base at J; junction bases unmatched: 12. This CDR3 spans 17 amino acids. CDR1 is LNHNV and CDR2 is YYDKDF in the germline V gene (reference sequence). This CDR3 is CATSLLTWDRRNTEAFF. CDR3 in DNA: TGTGCCACCAGCCTACTAACCTGGGACAGGCGGAACACTGAAGCTTTCTTT.

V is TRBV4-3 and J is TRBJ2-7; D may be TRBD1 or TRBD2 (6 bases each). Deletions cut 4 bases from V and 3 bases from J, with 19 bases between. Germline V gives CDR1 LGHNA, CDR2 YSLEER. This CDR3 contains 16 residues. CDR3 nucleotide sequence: TGCGCCAGCAGCCCCGAGGGGGTGGAGGGGCGCTACGAGCAGTACTTC. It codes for CASSPEGVEGRYEQYF.

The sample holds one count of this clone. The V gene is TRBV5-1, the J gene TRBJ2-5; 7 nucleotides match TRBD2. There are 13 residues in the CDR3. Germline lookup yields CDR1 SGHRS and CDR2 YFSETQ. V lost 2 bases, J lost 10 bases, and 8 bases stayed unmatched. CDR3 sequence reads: CASSFLGTMDQYF. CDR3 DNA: TGCGCCAGCAGCTTCCTCGGGACTATGGACCAGTACTTC.

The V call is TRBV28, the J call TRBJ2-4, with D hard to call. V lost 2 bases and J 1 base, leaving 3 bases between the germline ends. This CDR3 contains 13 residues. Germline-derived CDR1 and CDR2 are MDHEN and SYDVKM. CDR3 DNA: TGTGCCAGCAGTTTACTCGCCAAAAACATTCAGTACTTC. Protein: CASSLLAKNIQYF.

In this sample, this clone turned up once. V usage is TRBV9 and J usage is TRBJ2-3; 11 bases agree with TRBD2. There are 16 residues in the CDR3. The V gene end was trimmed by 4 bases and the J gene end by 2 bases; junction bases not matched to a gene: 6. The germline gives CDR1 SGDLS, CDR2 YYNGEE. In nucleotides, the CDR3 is TGTGCCAGCAGCCTACTAGCGGGGGCCTACACAGATACGCAGTATTTT. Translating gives CASSLLAGAYTDTQYF. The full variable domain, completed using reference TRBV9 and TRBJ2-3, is DSGVTQTPKHLITATGQRVTLRCSPRSGDLSVYWYQQSLDQGLQFLIQYYNGEERAKGNILERFSAQQFPDLHSELNLSSLELGDSALYFCASSLLAGAYTDTQYFGPGTRLTVL.

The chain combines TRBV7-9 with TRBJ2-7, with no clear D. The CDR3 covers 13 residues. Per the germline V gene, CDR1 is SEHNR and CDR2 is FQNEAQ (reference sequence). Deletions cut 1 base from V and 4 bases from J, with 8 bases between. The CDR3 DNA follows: TGTGCCAGCAGCTTAGACAGTATGTACGAGCAGTACTTC. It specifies CASSLDSMYEQYF.

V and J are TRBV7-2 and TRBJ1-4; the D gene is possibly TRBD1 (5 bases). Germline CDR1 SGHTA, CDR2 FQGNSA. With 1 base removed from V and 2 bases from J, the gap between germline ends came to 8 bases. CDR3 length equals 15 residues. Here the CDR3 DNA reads TGTGCCAGCAGCTTAGGATCAGGGACTAATGAAAAACTGTTTTTT. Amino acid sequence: CASSLGSGTNEKLFF.

Here the CDR3 DNA reads TGTGCCAGCAGTTTAAAGACAGGACCCTACAATGAGCAGTTCTTC. Translated: CASSLKTGPYNEQFF. The chain combines TRBV27 with TRBJ2-1; D is possibly TRBD1 (6 bases). V was shortened by 2 bases and J by 2 bases, with 10 bases between the two germline ends. Germline CDR1 is MNHEY and CDR2 is SMNVEV (reference sequence). CDR3 size: 15 residues.

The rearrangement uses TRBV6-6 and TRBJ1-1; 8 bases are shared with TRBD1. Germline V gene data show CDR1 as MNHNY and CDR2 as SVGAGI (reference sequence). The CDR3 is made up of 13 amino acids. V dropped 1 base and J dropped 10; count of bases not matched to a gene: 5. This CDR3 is CASSYLDRARAFF. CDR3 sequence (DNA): TGTGCCAGCAGTTACTTGGACAGGGCCCGAGCTTTCTTT.